Following are 28 T cell receptor beta chains from one sample sequenced in a study of T cells in Graves' hyperthyroidism and ophthalmopathy. TCR beta CDR3 region amplification was performed from RNA transcripts. The TCR CDR3 was amplified in a first-round RT-PCR using the HTBI primer set. TCRdb called the multiplex PCR reads again in MiXCR, with one record for every CDR3 protein. This table holds about 760,000 distinct CDR3 sequences, just over 35% found once. The specimen was blood. Receptor source: a woman between 40 and 50 years old with Graves' hyperthyroidism.

V is TRBV12-1 and J is TRBJ2-7; the DNA was not compared with TRBD2, the D call given in the table. TRBV12-1 is recorded as a pseudogene. The length of the CDR3 is 16 residues. The CDR3: CASSFILAGGPYEQYF. The CDR3 coding sequence is TGTGCCAGCAGCTTTATCCTAGCGGGGGGGCCCTACGAGCAGTACTTC.

This clonotype was found many times. V is TRBV10-3 and J is TRBJ1-2, with no clear D. CDR1 and CDR2 from the germline V gene are ENHRY and SYGVKD. The V and J ends lost 3 bases and 2 bases respectively, with 1 base between them. The CDR3 consists of 11 residues. The CDR3 DNA sequence: TGTGCCATCAGTGAAAACTATGGCTACACCTTC. This sequence encodes CAISENYGYTF.

The sample holds many counts of this clonotype. The genes are TRBV12-3 or TRBV12-4 and TRBJ2-5; D ambiguous. Between the trimmed V and J ends, which lost 5 bases and 5 bases, there was a span of 9 bases. The length of the CDR3 is 12 residues. The CDR3 region is CASSPVRETQYF. CDR3 nucleotides: TGTGCCAGCAGTCCTGTACGGGAGACCCAGTACTTC.

This clonotype was detected many times. The genes are TRBV14 and TRBJ1-6; D ambiguous. The germline CDR1 and CDR2 sequences are SGHDN and FVKESK. Trimming left V 2 bases short and J 10 bases short, with 9 bases between. This CDR3 contains 13 residues. As DNA, the CDR3 is TGTGCCAGCAGCCAACAGTTGGACTCACCCCTCCACTTT. The encoded protein is CASSQQLDSPLHF.

In this sample, this clonotype turned up many times. The junction differs from germline at one of its ends, possibly a read error. This sequence joins TRBV10-3 and TRBJ2-5, with D possibly matching TRBD2 (6 bases). Germline V lookup: CDR1 ENHRY, CDR2 SYGVKD. The CDR3 covers 14 residues. The chain's CDR3 is CAISESEGLETQYF. CDR3 in DNA: TGTGCCATCAGTGAGTCGGAGGGGTTGGAGACCCAGTACTTT.

The chain uses TRBV14 and TRBJ2-7; 9 nucleotides match TRBD1. Germline V CDR1 and CDR2: SGHDN, FVKESK. V lost 8 bases and J lost 7; bases outside the gene matches: 15. CDR3 length equals 15 residues. CDR3 sequence reads: CASGKGTGLTREQYF. The CDR3 DNA follows: TGTGCCAGCGGTAAAGGGACAGGGCTTACGAGGGAGCAGTACTTC.

This clonotype was picked up many times. J is TRBJ1-5 and V is TRBV19; 9 bases align to TRBD1. The V gene's germline CDR1 is LNHDA and CDR2 SQIVND (reference sequence). There are 16 residues in the CDR3. With V trimmed by 6 bases and J by 6 bases, 12 bases remained unmatched. This CDR3 is CASRWGNRGRGQPQHF. CDR3 nucleotides: TGTGCCAGTAGATGGGGGAACAGGGGGCGAGGTCAGCCCCAGCATTTT.

About this clonotype itself: Because it lacks the conserved phenylalanine or tryptophan at the end, this CDR3 is likely a read error. The V gene is TRBV20-1, the J gene TRBJ2-2, with D tentatively TRBD2 (6 bases). CDR1 DFQATT and CDR2 SNEGSKA come from the germline V gene (reference sequence). V was shortened by 5 bases and J by 3 bases, with 19 bases between the two germline ends. This CDR3 has 16 amino acids. The chain's CDR3 is CSASPEFSGDTGELFL. The CDR3 region has the DNA TGCAGTGCTTCCCCGGAGTTTAGCGGAGACACCGGGGAGCTGTTTCTT.

This rearrangement joins TRBV6-2 or TRBV6-3 to TRBJ2-7; D unclear. CDR1 is MNHEY, CDR2 SVGEGT, per germline. This CDR3 has 15 residues. V dropped 6 bases and J dropped 2 bases, with 17 bases sitting between them. This CDR3 reads CASSFASVPPYEQYF. The CDR3, as DNA: TGTGCCAGCAGCTTCGCGAGTGTGCCCCCCTACGAGCAGTACTTC.

This clonotype occurred a few times. The chain carries TRBV5-1 and TRBJ2-7; D possibly corresponds to TRBD1 (5 bases). V lost 4 bases, J lost 4 bases, and 12 bases lay in between. The CDR3 loop spans 13 amino acids. The germline V gene has CDR1 SGHRS and CDR2 YFSETQ. CDR3 bases: TGCGCCAGCAGCCTACTGACAGAGTACGAGCAGTACTTC. It yields the protein CASSLLTEYEQYF. The variable domain in full, with the rest retrieved from reference TRBV5-1 and TRBJ2-7, is KAGVTQTPRYLIKTRGQQVTLSCSPISGHRSVSWYQQTPGQGLQFLFEYFSETQRNKGNFPGRFSGRQFSNSRSEMNVSTLELGDSALYLCASSLLTEYEQYFGPGTRLTVT.

Regarding this clonotype: This sequence may be a read error, since a much larger clone differs from it by one base. No conserved phenylalanine or tryptophan is present at the end of the CDR3, so a read error is the likely explanation. The V call is TRBV7-9, the J call TRBJ1-1, with TRBD1 identical over 7 bases. This CDR3 spans 12 amino acids. The J segment lost 8 bases and the V segment lost 3 bases, leaving 3 bases of the junction unmatched. The germline gives CDR1 SEHNR, CDR2 FQNEAQ (reference sequence). This CDR3 reads CASSLADREAFL. The CDR3 DNA follows: TGTGCCAGCAGCTTGGCGGACAGGGAAGCTTTCCTT.

This clonotype appeared a few times. This chain uses TRBV20-1 with TRBJ2-7, with 12 bases that match TRBD1. Germline V gene sequence: CDR1 DFQATT, CDR2 SNEGSKA (reference sequence). V trimming: 0 bases; J trimming: 6 bases; junction bases outside the gene matches: 3. CDR3 length: 14 amino acids. CDR3 amino acids: CSARDRDRGREQYF. CDR3 in DNA: TGCAGTGCTAGAGACCGGGACAGGGGGCGCGAGCAGTACTTC.

In this sample, this clonotype turned up many times. The J gene is TRBJ1-4, the V gene TRBV2; weak D call: TRBD1 (5 bases). Germline CDR1 SNHLY, CDR2 FYNNEI. The CDR3 loop spans 15 amino acids. Deletions cut 8 bases from V and 2 bases from J, with 15 bases between. CDR3 bases: TGTGCCAGCCTGGTTGGGACTCGCACTAATGAAAAACTGTTTTTT. Its protein is CASLVGTRTNEKLFF. Based on the CDR3 plus reference TRBV2 and TRBJ1-4, the full variable domain is EPEVTQTPSHQVTQMGQEVILRCVPISNHLYFYWYRQILGQKVEFLVSFYNNEISEKSEIFDDQFSVERPDGSNFTLKIRSTKLEDSAMYFCASLVGTRTNEKLFFGSGTQLSVL.

There are a few counts of this clonotype. V usage is TRBV2 and J usage is TRBJ2-3; D gene ambiguous. The V gene's germline CDR1 is SNHLY and CDR2 FYNNEI. The CDR3 extends over 13 amino acids. Trimming took 6 bases from V and 6 from J, leaving 13 bases between them. The DNA of the CDR3 is TGTGCCAGCAGCGAGCAAGACTTGGATACGCAGTATTTT. It is translated as CASSEQDLDTQYF.

This clonotype was counted once. V gene TRBV7-2 combines with J gene TRBJ2-7; D assignment may be TRBD1 or TRBD2 (6 bases each). V lost 5 bases to trimming and J lost 6 bases, with 23 bases between them. Per the germline V gene, CDR1 is SGHTA and CDR2 is FQGNSA. This CDR3 region has 16 residues. This chain's CDR3 is CASSPNRGGRPPEQYF. CDR3 nucleotide sequence: TGTGCCAGCAGCCCTAACCGAGGGGGGCGCCCCCCCGAGCAGTACTTC.

This chain connects TRBV7-9 to TRBJ1-5, with TRBD1 identical over 9 bases. Germline CDR1 SEHNR, CDR2 FQNEAQ (reference sequence). The ends lost 11 bases at V and 4 bases at J; junction bases unmatched: 9. This CDR3 has 14 residues. DNA of the CDR3: TGTGCCTGGACCCACGGGACAGGGAATCAGCCCCAGCATTTT. This codes for CAWTHGTGNQPQHF.

V gene TRBV20-1 combines with J gene TRBJ2-6, with a tentative D call TRBD2 (6 bases). CDR1 and CDR2 (germline): DFQATT, SNEGSKA (reference sequence). Trimming took 6 bases from V and 0 from J, leaving 9 bases between them. This CDR3 is built from 14 residues. DNA for the CDR3: TGCAGTGCAGACGGGGGCTCTGGGGCCAACGTCCTGACTTTC. This gives the protein CSADGGSGANVLTF.

The rearrangement joins TRBV7-2 to TRBJ2-5; unclear D gene. Germline CDR1 and CDR2: SGHTA and FQGNSA. The CDR3 spans 13 residues. The V gene lost 1 base and the J gene lost 4 bases, with 7 bases spanning the gap. The CDR3 sequence: CASSLESIETQYF. The CDR3 region has the DNA TGTGCCAGCAGCTTAGAATCTATAGAGACCCAGTACTTC. Looking up the rest from reference TRBV7-2 and TRBJ2-5 gives the full variable domain: GAGVSQSPSNKVTEKGKDVELRCDPISGHTALYWYRQSLGQGLEFLIYFQGNSAPDKSGLPSDRFSAERTGGSVSTLTIQRTQQEDSAVYLCASSLESIETQYFGPGTRLLVL.

The J gene is TRBJ2-3, the V gene TRBV10-3, with a tentative D call TRBD1 (5 bases). The CDR3 has 13 residues. The germline V gene encodes CDR1 ENHRY and CDR2 SYGVKD. V lost 8 bases and J lost 5, with 14 bases in between. The chain's CDR3 is CAIQGDDGDTQYF. The CDR3 bases are TGTGCCATCCAAGGGGATGACGGAGATACGCAGTATTTT.

In DNA, the CDR3 is TGCGCCAGCAGCCCCCATGGTGGGAACACTGAAGCTTTCTTT. Protein product: CASSPHGGNTEAFF. The V gene is TRBV5-1, the J gene TRBJ1-1, with unresolved D. The CDR3 runs to 14 residues. V lost 4 bases, J lost 1 base, and 11 bases lay in between. Germline CDR1 reads SGHRS; CDR2 reads YFSETQ. The complete variable domain, with remaining parts taken from reference TRBV5-1 and TRBJ1-1, reads KAGVTQTPRYLIKTRGQQVTLSCSPISGHRSVSWYQQTPGQGLQFLFEYFSETQRNKGNFPGRFSGRQFSNSRSEMNVSTLELGDSALYLCASSPHGGNTEAFFGQGTRLTVV.

This clonotype appeared once. In nucleotides, the CDR3 is TGTGCCAGCAGTTACTCCCAGGTATCCACTGAAGCTTTCTTT. This codes for CASSYSQVSTEAFF. This chain uses TRBV6-5 with TRBJ1-1; unclear D gene. V lost 0 bases and J lost 4, with 9 bases in between. Germline CDR1 is MNHEY and CDR2 is SVGAGI. The CDR3 is 14 residues long.

In the case of this clonotype: A much larger clone differs by one base, so this may be a read error. The genes are TRBV9 and TRBJ2-7; 9 nucleotides agree with TRBD1. The germline gives CDR1 SGDLS, CDR2 YYNGEE. The CDR3 extends over 16 amino acids. The CDR3 DNA is TGTGCCAACAGCGCCCTAGACGGGACAGGGTTTTCCGAGCAGTACTTC. It translates to CANSALDGTGFSEQYF.

CDR3 sequence: CSARDEGRMGYQPQHF. For the CDR3, the DNA is TGCAGTGCTAGAGATGAGGGACGAATGGGGTATCAGCCCCAGCATTTT. The rearrangement links TRBV20-1 to TRBJ1-5, with D perhaps matching TRBD1 (5 bases). Germline-derived CDR1 and CDR2 are DFQATT and SNEGSKA (reference sequence). The V and J ends lost 0 bases and 5 bases respectively, with 17 bases between them. The CDR3 is 16 amino acids.

This clonotype was seen a handful of times. CDR3 bases: TGTGCCAGCACTCACTACCGCGGTTACTACGAGCAGTACTTC. It specifies CASTHYRGYYEQYF. V is TRBV27 and J is TRBJ2-7; D gene uncertain. The germline CDR1 and CDR2 sequences are MNHEY and SMNVEV (reference sequence). V lost 7 bases and J 3 bases, leaving 16 bases between the germline ends. The CDR3 has 14 residues.

The chain employs TRBV2 and TRBJ2-2; a possible D gene is TRBD1 (6 bases). CDR3 length equals 15 residues. CDR1 and CDR2 (germline): SNHLY, FYNNEI. The V gene lost 2 bases and the J gene lost 7 bases, with 14 bases spanning the gap. The DNA for the CDR3 is TGTGCCAGCAGTGAAATGGGGGCGTTAGACGGGGAGCTGTTTTTT. This gives the protein CASSEMGALDGELFF.

This clonotype occurred many times. The chain combines TRBV10-3 with TRBJ1-1; D is perhaps TRBD1 (6 bases). Germline CDR1 reads ENHRY; CDR2 reads SYGVKD. Trimming left V 2 bases short and J 7 bases short, with 14 bases between. CDR3 length: 14 residues. The CDR3 DNA follows: TGTGCCATCAGTGAGGGTATGGCAGGGGATGAAGCTTTCTTT. Its protein product is CAISEGMAGDEAFF.

A single count supports this clonotype. The V gene is TRBV10-3, the J gene TRBJ1-2; a weak D match, TRBD1 (5 bases). The V end lost 6 bases, the J end lost 8 bases, and 28 bases lay between the germline ends. The CDR3 is 17 residues long. Germline V gene sequence: CDR1 ENHRY, CDR2 SYGVKD. The CDR3 bases are TGTGCCATCAGCCCCCCTTACCCGGCCAGGGCTAAAGACGGCTACACCTTC. It specifies CAISPPYPARAKDGYTF.

This clonotype occurred many times. The CDR3 loop reads CASSLVTGPNYGYTF. The CDR3 coding sequence is TGTGCCAGCAGCTTAGTGACAGGACCTAACTATGGCTACACCTTC. This rearrangement joins TRBV13 to TRBJ1-2; D is possibly TRBD1 (6 bases). Germline V gene data show CDR1 as PRHDT and CDR2 as FYEKMQ (reference sequence). Trimming left V 1 base short and J 0 bases short, with 9 bases between. This CDR3 is 15 amino acids long.